This T cell receptor beta chain was recovered during a study of response to subunit inactivated influenza vaccine. TCRdb re-called the RT-PCR reads through MiXCR, storing one row per CDR3 protein. The top ten clones hold 9.5% to 13% of a sample with around 790,000 distinct CDR3 sequences, over 20% of them seen once. This clonotype was counted between two and nine times. Its antigen is not identified. Looked up from germline, CDR1 is DFQATT and CDR2 is SNEGSKA (reference sequence). CDR3 length: 15 amino acids. Trimming at V came to 3 bases and at J to 8 bases, leaving 13 bases not matched to a gene. Overall study results and limits: New T cells are recruited in small numbers by each seasonal influenza vaccination, according to the authors' suggestion.

The specimen was PBMCs from blood, collected roughly 5 days after vaccination. This receptor was taken from a man aged 45 to 65 who received an inactivated influenza vaccine. J is TRBJ2-1 and V is TRBV20-1, with 7 positions matching TRBD2. The CDR3: CSASPLGGSHDEQFF. The CDR3 DNA follows: TGCAGTGCTAGCCCTCTTGGCGGGAGTCATGATGAGCAGTTCTTC.